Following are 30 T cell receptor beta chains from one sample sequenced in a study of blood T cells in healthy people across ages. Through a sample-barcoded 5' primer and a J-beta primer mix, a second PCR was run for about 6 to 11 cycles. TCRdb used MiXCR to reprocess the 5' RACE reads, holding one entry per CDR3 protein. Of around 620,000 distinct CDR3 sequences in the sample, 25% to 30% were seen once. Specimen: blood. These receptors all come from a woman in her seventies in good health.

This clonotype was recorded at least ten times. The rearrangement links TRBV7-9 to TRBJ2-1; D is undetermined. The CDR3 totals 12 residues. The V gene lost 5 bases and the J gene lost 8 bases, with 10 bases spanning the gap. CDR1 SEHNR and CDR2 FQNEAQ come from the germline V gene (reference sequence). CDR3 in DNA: TGTGCCAGCAGCCGGACGGGTTATGAGCAGTTCTTC. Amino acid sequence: CASSRTGYEQFF.

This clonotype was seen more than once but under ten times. In DNA form, the CDR3 reads TGTGCCAGCAGTCCCCACCCTAGCGGGGGAGAGACCCAGTACTTC. Translated, it gives CASSPHPSGGETQYF. V gene TRBV28 combines with J gene TRBJ2-5; 10 positions match TRBD2. The CDR3 runs 15 residues. The germline gives CDR1 MDHEN, CDR2 SYDVKM. The J segment lost 4 bases and the V segment lost 5 bases, leaving 7 bases of the junction unmatched.

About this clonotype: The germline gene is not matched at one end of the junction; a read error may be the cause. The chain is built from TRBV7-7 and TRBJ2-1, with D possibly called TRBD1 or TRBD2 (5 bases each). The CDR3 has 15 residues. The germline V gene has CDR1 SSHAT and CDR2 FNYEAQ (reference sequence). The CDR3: CASSLGAARANEQFF. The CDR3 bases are TGTGCTAGCAGCTTAGGGGCAGCGCGGGCTAATGAGCAGTTCTTC.

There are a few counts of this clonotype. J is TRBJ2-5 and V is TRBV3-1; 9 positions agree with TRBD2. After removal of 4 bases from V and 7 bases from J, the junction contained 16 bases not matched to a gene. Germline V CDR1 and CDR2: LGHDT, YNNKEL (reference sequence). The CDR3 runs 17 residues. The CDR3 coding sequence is TGTGCCAGCAGCCGAACCGGGACTAGCAGAGTTTGGGTGACCCAGTACTTC. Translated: CASSRTGTSRVWVTQYF.

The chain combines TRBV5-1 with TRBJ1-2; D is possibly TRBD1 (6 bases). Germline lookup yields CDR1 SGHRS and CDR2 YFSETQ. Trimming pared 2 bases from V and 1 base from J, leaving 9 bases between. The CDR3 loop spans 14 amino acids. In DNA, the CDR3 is TGCGCCAGCAGCTTCGACAGGAGTAACTATGGCTACACCTTC. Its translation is CASSFDRSNYGYTF.

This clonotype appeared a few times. The CDR3 sequence: CASGPRVADTQYF. The CDR3 nucleotides read TGTGCTAGTGGCCCCCGGGTAGCGGATACGCAGTATTTT. The chain uses TRBV12-5 and TRBJ2-3; possibly TRBD2 for D (5 bases). Trimming left V 6 bases short and J 6 bases short, with 13 bases between. CDR1 is LGHNT, CDR2 FRNRAP, per germline. CDR3 length: 13 residues.

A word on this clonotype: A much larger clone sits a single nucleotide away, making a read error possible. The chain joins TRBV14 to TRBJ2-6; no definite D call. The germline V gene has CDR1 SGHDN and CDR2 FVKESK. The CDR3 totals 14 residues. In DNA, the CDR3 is TGTACCAGCAGCCAAGGCAACTTGGCCAACGTCCTGACTTTC. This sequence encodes CTSSQGNLANVLTF.

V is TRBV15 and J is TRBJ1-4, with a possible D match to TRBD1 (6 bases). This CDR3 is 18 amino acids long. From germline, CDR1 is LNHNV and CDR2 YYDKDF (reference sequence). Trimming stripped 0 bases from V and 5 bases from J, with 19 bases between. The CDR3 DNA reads TGTGCCACCAGCAGAGATCAACTCAGGACAGCGGGGAATGAAAAACTGTTTTTT. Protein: CATSRDQLRTAGNEKLFF.

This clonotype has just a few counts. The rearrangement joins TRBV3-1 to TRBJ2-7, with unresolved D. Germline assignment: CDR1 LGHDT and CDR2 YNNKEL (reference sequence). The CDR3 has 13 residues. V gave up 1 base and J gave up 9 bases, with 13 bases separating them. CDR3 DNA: TGTGCCAGCAGCCAAGTTGTCCGTGACGTGCAGTACTTC. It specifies CASSQVVRDVQYF.

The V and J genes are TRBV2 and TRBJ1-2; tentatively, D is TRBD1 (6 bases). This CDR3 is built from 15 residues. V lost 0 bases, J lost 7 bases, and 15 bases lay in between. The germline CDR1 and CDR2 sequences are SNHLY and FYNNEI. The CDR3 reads CASSEARQGRSGYTF. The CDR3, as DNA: TGTGCCAGCAGTGAAGCGCGGCAGGGGAGGTCTGGCTACACCTTC. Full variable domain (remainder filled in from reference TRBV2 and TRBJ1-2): EPEVTQTPSHQVTQMGQEVILRCVPISNHLYFYWYRQILGQKVEFLVSFYNNEISEKSEIFDDQFSVERPDGSNFTLKIRSTKLEDSAMYFCASSEARQGRSGYTFGSGTRLTVV.

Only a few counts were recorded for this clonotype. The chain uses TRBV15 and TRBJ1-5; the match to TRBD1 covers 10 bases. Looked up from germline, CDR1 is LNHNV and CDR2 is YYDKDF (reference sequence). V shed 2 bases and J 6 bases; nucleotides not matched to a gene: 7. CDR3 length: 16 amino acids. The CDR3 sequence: CATSRLTGGAGQPQHF. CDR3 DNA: TGTGCCACCAGCAGATTGACAGGGGGCGCGGGTCAGCCCCAGCATTTT.

As DNA, the CDR3 is TGCAGTGCTAGAAGTCCTGGTTTGGAGACCCAGTACTTC. Amino acid sequence: CSARSPGLETQYF. This chain links TRBV20-1 with TRBJ2-1; unclear D gene. The J call may be mistaken, given a closer DNA end match to TRBJ2-5. Germline V gene lookup returns CDR1 DFQATT and CDR2 SNEGSKA (reference sequence). The CDR3 loop spans 13 amino acids.

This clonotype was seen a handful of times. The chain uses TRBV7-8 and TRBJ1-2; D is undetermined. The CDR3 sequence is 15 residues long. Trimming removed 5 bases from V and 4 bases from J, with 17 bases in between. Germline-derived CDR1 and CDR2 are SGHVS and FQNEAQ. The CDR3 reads CASSTRAREPYGYTF. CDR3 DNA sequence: TGTGCCAGCAGCACGCGCGCCCGGGAGCCCTATGGCTACACCTTC. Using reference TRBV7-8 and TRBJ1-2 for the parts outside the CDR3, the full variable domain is GAGVSQSPRYKVAKRGQDVALRCDPISGHVSLFWYQQALGQGPEFLTYFQNEAQLDKSGLPSDRFFAERPEGSVSTLKIQRTQQEDSAVYLCASSTRAREPYGYTFGSGTRLTVV.

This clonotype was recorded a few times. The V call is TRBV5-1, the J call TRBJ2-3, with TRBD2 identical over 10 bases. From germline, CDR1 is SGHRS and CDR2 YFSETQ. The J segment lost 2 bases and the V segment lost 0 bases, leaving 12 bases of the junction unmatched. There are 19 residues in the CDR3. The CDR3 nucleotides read TGCGCCAGCAGCTTGGGCGTTAGCGGGGGGTTGGACCCCACAGATACGCAGTATTTT. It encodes CASSLGVSGGLDPTDTQYF.

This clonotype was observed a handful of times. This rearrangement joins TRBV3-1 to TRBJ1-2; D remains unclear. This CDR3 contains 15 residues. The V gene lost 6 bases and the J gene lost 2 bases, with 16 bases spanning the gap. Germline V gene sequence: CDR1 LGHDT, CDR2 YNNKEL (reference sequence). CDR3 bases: TGTGCCAGCAGTCCCCAGTCGCAGAACAACTATGGCTACACCTTC. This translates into CASSPQSQNNYGYTF. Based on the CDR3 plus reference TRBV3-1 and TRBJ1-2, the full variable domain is DTAVSQTPKYLVTQMGNDKSIKCEQNLGHDTMYWYKQDSKKFLKIMFSYNNKELIINETVPNRFSPKSPDKAHLNLHINSLELGDSAVYFCASSPQSQNNYGYTFGSGTRLTVV.

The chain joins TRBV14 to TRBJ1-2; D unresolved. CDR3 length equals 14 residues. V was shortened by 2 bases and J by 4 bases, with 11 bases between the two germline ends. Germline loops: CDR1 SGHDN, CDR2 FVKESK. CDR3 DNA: TGTGCCAGCAGCCAATTGGGGAGCACCTATGGCTACACCTTC. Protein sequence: CASSQLGSTYGYTF.

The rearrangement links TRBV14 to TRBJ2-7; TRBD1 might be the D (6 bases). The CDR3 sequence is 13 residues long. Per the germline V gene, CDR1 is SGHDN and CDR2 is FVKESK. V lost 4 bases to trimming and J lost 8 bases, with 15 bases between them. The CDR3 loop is CASSRSPTGKQYF. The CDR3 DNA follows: TGTGCCAGCAGCCGTTCCCCGACAGGAAAGCAGTACTTC.

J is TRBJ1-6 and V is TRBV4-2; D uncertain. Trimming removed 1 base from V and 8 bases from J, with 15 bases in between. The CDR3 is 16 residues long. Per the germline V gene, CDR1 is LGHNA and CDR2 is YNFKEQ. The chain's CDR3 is CASSQARQTPDSPLHF. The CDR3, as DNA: TGTGCCAGCAGCCAAGCCCGGCAGACGCCGGATTCACCCCTCCACTTT.

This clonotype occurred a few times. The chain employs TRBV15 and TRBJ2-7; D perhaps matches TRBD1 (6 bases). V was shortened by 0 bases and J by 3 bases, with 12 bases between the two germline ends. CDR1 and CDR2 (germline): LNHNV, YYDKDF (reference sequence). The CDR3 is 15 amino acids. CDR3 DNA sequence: TGTGCCACCAGCAGAGATGGCCAGGGGCTCTACGAGCAGTACTTC. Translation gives CATSRDGQGLYEQYF.

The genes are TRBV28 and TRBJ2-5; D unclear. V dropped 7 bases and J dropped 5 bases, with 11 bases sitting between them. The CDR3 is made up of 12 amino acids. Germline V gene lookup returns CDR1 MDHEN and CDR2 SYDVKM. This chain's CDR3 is CASTGPWETQYF. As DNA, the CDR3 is TGTGCCAGCACCGGCCCTTGGGAGACCCAGTACTTC.

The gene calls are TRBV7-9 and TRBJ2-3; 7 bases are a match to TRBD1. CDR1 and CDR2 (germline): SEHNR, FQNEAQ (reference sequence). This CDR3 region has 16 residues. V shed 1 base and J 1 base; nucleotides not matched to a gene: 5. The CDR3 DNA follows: TGTGCCAGCAGCTTAGAAAGGGGGCTTGGCACAGATACGCAGTATTTT. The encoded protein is CASSLERGLGTDTQYF.

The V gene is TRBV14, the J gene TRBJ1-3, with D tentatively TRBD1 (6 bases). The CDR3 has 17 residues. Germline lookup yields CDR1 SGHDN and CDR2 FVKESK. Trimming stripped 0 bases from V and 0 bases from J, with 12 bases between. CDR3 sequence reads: CASSQDTGTSSGNTIYF. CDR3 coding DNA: TGTGCCAGCAGCCAAGATACAGGGACCAGCTCTGGAAACACCATATATTTT.

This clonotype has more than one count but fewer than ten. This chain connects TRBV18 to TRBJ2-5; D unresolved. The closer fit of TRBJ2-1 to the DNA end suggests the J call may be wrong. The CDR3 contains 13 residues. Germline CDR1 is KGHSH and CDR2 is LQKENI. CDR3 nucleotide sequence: TGTGCCAGCTCACTTAGGGATGGGGATGAGCAGTTCTTC. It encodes CASSLRDGDEQFF.

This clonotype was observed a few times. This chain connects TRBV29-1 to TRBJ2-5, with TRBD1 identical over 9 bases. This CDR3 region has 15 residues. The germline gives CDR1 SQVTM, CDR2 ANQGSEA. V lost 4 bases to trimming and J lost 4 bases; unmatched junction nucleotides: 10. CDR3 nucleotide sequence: TGCAGCGTTGGTAGAGGGGACAGGGTTCGAGAGACCCAGTACTTC. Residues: CSVGRGDRVRETQYF.

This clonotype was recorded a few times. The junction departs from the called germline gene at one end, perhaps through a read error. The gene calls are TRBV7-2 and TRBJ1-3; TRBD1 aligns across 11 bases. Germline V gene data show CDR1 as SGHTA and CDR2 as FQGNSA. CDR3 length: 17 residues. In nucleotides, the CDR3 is TGTGCCTGCAGCTTCGGCCACGGGACAGGGGGTGGAAACACCATATATTTT. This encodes CACSFGHGTGGGNTIYF.

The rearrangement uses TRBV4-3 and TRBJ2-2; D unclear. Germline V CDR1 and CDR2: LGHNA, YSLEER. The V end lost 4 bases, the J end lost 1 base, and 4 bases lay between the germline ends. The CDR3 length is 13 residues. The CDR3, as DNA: TGCGCCAGCAGCCGTGAGAACACCGGGGAGCTGTTTTTT. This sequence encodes CASSRENTGELFF.

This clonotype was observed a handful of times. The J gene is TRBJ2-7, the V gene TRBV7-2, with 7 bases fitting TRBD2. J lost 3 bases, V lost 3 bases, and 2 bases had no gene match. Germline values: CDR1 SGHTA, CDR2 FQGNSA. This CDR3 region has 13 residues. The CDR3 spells CASSFGTNYEQYF. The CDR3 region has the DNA TGTGCCAGCAGCTTCGGGACTAACTACGAGCAGTACTTC.

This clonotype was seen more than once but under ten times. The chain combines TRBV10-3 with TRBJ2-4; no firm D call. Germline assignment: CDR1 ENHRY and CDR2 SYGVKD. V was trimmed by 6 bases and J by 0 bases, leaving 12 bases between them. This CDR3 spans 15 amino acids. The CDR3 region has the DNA TGTGCCATCAGCGAAGACCCTTCAGCCAAAAACATTCAGTACTTC. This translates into CAISEDPSAKNIQYF.

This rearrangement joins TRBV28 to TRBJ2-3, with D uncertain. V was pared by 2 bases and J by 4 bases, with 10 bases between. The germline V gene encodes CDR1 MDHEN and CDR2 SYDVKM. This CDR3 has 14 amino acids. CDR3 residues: CASSLRLIPDTQYF. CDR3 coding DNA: TGTGCCAGCAGTTTAAGACTGATCCCAGATACGCAGTATTTT.

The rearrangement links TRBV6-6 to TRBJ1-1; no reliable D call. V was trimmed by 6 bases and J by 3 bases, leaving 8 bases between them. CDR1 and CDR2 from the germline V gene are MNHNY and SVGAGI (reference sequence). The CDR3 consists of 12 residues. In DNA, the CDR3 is TGTGCCAGCAGCCCACGGCACACTGAAGCTTTCTTT. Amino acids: CASSPRHTEAFF.